This TCR beta chain was retrieved from a study of cytomegalovirus exposure and HLA in healthy donors. General study points: Prior analysis indicated that the majority of TCR beta V segments exhibited productivity approximately 87% or approximately 30% of the time. A later look showed TCR association rates differing by HLA locus, highest for DRB1 and lowest for HLA-C.

About this clone itself: Its matching antigen is unknown.

This PCR relied on a set of 60 Vbeta primers and 13 Jbeta primers. The data were produced by immunoSEQ multiplex PCR, yet TCRdb's version contains in-frame clones alone and is incomplete. Found here are fewer than 200,000 clones, roughly nine tenths of them singletons; the top ten hold more than 1%. V was clipped by 6 bases and J by 2 bases, with 4 bases between them. The CDR3 is 11 amino acids. Germline V gene data show CDR1 as SGHKS and CDR2 as YYEKEE (reference sequence). The receptor was derived from a boy aged 2 to 9 in good health and CMV-seronegative. Sequencing was performed on PBMCs. The V gene is TRBV5-5, the J gene TRBJ2-3, with D uncertain. The CDR3 protein is CASISTDTQYF. In DNA form, the CDR3 reads TGTGCCAGCATCTCCACAGATACGCAGTATTTT.